The 9 T cell receptor beta chains below all came from one sample that was sequenced in a study of T cells after yellow fever vaccination. In TCRdb, the 5' RACE reads were re-called with MiXCR into one record per CDR3 protein. The table lists under 250,000 distinct CDR3 sequences, 6% to 7.5% of them singletons, with around 0.9% in the top ten. The starting material was CD4+ T cells sorted from PBMCs, obtained 15 days after the yellow fever booster vaccination. Receptor source: a man aged 30-40 years who received the YFV17D yellow fever vaccine.

This clonotype was detected many times. This rearrangement joins TRBV14 to TRBJ2-4, with 7 positions matching TRBD2. This CDR3 comprises 17 residues. V lost 0 bases, J lost 2 bases, and 7 bases stayed unmatched. CDR1 is SGHDN, CDR2 FVKESK, per germline. The CDR3 DNA sequence: TGTGCCAGCAGCCAAGATTCAGGAGCGGGGACCAAAAACATTCAGTACTTC. This codes for CASSQDSGAGTKNIQYF.

This clonotype was observed a few times. The chain has TRBV7-8 and TRBJ2-1, with TRBD2 matching 11 bases. After removal of 4 bases from V and 1 base from J, the junction contained 9 bases not matched to a gene. Per the germline V gene, CDR1 is SGHVS and CDR2 is FQNEAQ. This CDR3 is 18 amino acids long. This chain's CDR3 is CASSSGLADKRSYNEQFF. DNA for the CDR3: TGTGCCAGCAGCTCGGGACTAGCGGACAAGAGGTCCTACAATGAGCAGTTCTTC.

The genes are TRBV9 and TRBJ2-1, with D maybe TRBD2 (6 bases). V lost 0 bases and J lost 8, with 24 bases in between. This CDR3 is 18 amino acids long. Germline V gene data show CDR1 as SGDLS and CDR2 as YYNGEE. The CDR3 region has the DNA TGTGCCAGCAGCGTAGTTGGGGGACTGGGGGGACCCCGGGATGAGCAGTTCTTC. It encodes CASSVVGGLGGPRDEQFF.

Ten or more counts support this clonotype. The V and J genes are TRBV7-2 and TRBJ2-3; D call uncertain. The germline V gene has CDR1 SGHTA and CDR2 FQGNSA. Trimming shortened V by 6 bases and J by 3 bases, and 4 bases separated the two germline ends. This CDR3 is 11 amino acids long. The CDR3: CASRETDTQYF. Here the CDR3 DNA reads TGTGCCAGCAGGGAAACAGATACGCAGTATTTT.

The rearrangement uses TRBV20-1 and TRBJ2-7; D is ambiguous. Germline V gives CDR1 DFQATT, CDR2 SNEGSKA (reference sequence). The CDR3 has 14 amino acids. V shed 2 bases and J shed 3 bases, with 14 bases lying between them. Here the CDR3 reads CSARLVGLSYEQYF. CDR3 bases: TGCAGTGCTAGATTAGTGGGGTTAAGCTACGAGCAGTACTTC.

In this sample, this clonotype turned up a few times. V usage is TRBV19 and J usage is TRBJ2-3; D uncertain. The CDR3 loop spans 17 amino acids. CDR1 and CDR2 (germline): LNHDA, SQIVND (reference sequence). Trimming removed 7 bases from V and 4 bases from J, with 24 bases in between. This CDR3 is CASIHQRTTVGADTQYF. The CDR3 DNA is TGTGCCAGTATTCATCAGCGTACAACAGTGGGCGCAGATACGCAGTATTTT.

There are many counts of this clonotype. The V call is TRBV24-1, the J call TRBJ2-2; D uncertain. Germline CDR1 and CDR2: KGHDR and SFDVKD. The CDR3 extends over 13 amino acids. The germline V and J ends were trimmed by 2 bases and 7 bases, with 7 bases remaining between them. CDR3 sequence (DNA): TGTGCCACCAGTGATTCCTTCGGCGGGGAGCTGTTTTTT. It is translated as CATSDSFGGELFF.

The rearrangement joins TRBV21-1 to TRBJ2-7; TRBD2 is the table's D call, not checked against the DNA. TRBV21-1 is designated a pseudogene. The CDR3 runs to 15 residues. This CDR3 reads CASSKARGRASEQYF. The CDR3 DNA sequence: TGTGCCAGCAGCAAAGCGCGCGGGAGGGCCAGCGAGCAGTACTTC.

V usage is TRBV15 and J usage is TRBJ2-7, with unresolved D. Deletions cut 1 base from V and 3 bases from J, with 7 bases between. This CDR3 is built from 13 residues. Germline values: CDR1 LNHNV, CDR2 YYDKDF (reference sequence). The CDR3 protein is CATSRVPDYEQYF. As DNA, the CDR3 is TGTGCCACCAGCAGAGTACCTGACTACGAGCAGTACTTC.